This T cell receptor beta chain was sequenced in a study of CD8+CD57+ T cells in acquired aplastic anemia. Looking at the study overall: Across the sorted CD4+ and CD8+ cells, DNA amounts averaged roughly 3.5 ug.

General study results and limits: Levels of CD8+ Simpson's diversity were not significantly distinct in patients versus controls.

This CDR3 has 13 residues. Germline V CDR1 and CDR2: SGHVS, FNYEAQ. On this clonotype itself: The antigen remains unidentified. The junction and the germline gene differ at one end; a read error may be behind it.

Profiles of TCR beta VDJ and CDR3 were generated from a genomic DNA template. TCRdb analysed the reads with MiXCR anew, one entry per CDR3 protein. The sample consists of approximately 380,000 distinct CDR3 sequences, roughly 64% of them appearing once. The genes are TRBV7-6 and TRBJ1-1, with D unclear. Sequences were obtained from sorted CD4+, CD8+, or CD8+CD57+ T cells (not recorded which) from PBMCs. This receptor was identified in a human donor in good health, serving as a control. The CDR3 loop reads CASSFDGAPEAQF. The CDR3, as DNA: TGTGCCAGCAGCTTTGACGGCGCCCCGGAAGCCCAGTTC.